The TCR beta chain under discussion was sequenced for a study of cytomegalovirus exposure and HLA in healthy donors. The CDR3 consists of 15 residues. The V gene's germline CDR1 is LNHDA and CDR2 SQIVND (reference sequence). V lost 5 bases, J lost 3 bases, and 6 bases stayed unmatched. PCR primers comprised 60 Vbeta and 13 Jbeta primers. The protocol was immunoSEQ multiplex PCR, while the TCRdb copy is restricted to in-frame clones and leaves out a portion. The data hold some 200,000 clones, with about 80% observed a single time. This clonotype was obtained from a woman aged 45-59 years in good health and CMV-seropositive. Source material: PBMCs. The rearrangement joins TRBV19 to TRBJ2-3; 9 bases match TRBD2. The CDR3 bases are TGTGCCAGTAGTTCCTTCGCGGGGGGGACAGATACGCAGTATTTT. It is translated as CASSSFAGGTDTQYF. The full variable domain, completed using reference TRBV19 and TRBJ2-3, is DGGITQSPKYLFRKEGQNVTLSCEQNLNHDAMYWYRQDPGQGLRLIYYSQIVNDFQKGDIAEGYSVSREKKESFPLTVTSAQKNPTAFYLCASSSFAGGTDTQYFGPGTRLTVL.